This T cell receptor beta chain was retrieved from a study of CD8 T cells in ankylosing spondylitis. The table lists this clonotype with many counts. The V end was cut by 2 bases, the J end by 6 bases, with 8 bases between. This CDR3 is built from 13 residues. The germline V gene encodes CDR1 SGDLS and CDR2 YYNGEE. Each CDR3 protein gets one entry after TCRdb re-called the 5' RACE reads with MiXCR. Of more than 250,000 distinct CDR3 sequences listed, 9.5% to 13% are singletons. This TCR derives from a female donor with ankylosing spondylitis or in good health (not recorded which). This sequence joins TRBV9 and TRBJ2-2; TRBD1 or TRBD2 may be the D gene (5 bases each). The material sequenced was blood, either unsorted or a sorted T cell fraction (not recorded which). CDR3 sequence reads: CASSVGGPGELFF. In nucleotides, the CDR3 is TGTGCCAGCAGCGTTGGGGGTCCCGGGGAGCTGTTTTTT.